The present T cell receptor (beta chain) was sequenced within a study of shared clonotypes between healthy human individuals. Worth noting for this clone: The target antigen is unknown.

Every immunoSEQ plate was one replicate of a subset's evenly spread DNA. Profiling relied on immunoSEQ multiplex PCR, and the TCRdb table lists in-frame clones only, not all of them. The sample contains over a million clones, about 70% of which appear only once. The CDR3 totals 14 residues. Trimming pared 2 bases from V and 5 bases from J, leaving 12 bases between. The germline V gene has CDR1 LGHNA and CDR2 YNFKEQ. Study-level points and caveats: Only blood was sampled, and tissue TCR repertoires likely differ from blood ones. Naive subsets typically showed greater estimated richness than memory subsets.

The sequenced material came from memory CD4+ T cells sorted from blood. Indicated subset: CD45RA-negative fraction. The TCR originated in a man aged 18-30 years in good health. The chain is built from TRBV4-2 and TRBJ2-5, with D tentatively TRBD2 (6 bases). The CDR3 sequence: CASSQPGVVETQYF. Here the CDR3 DNA reads TGTGCCAGCAGCCAACCGGGGGTGGTGGAGACCCAGTACTTC.